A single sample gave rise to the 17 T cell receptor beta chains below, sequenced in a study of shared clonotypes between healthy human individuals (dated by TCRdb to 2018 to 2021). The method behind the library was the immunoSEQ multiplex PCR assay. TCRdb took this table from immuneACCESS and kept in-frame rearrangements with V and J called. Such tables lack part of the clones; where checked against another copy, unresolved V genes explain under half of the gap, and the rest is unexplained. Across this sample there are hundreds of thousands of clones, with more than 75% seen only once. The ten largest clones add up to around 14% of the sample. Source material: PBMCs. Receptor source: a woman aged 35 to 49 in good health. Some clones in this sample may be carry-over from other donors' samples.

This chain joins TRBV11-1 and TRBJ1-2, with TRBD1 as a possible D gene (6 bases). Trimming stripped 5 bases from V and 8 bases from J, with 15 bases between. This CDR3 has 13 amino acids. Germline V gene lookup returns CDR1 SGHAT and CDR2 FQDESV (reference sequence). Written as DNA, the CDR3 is TGTGCCAGCAGCCCCGGACAGTACGGGGGCTACACCTTC. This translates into CASSPGQYGGYTF.

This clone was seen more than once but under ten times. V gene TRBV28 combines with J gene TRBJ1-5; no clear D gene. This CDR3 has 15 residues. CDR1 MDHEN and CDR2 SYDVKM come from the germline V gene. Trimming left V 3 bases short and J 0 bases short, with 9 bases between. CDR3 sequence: CASSLLQNSNQPQHF. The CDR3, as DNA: TGTGCCAGCAGTTTGTTGCAGAATAGCAATCAGCCCCAGCATTTT.

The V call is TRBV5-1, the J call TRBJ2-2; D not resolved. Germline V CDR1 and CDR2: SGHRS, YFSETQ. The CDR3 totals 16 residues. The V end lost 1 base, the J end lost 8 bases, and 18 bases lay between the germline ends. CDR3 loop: CASSLPPTVSGGELFF. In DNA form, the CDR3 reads TGCGCCAGCAGCTTGCCCCCGACGGTATCAGGTGGGGAGCTGTTTTTT.

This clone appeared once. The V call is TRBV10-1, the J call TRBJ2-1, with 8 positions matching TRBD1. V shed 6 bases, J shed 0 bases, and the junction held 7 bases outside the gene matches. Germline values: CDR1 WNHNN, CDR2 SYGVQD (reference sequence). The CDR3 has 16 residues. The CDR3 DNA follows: TGCGCCAGCAGCCGACAGGGGTTGGGCTCCTACAATGAGCAGTTCTTC. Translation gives CASSRQGLGSYNEQFF.

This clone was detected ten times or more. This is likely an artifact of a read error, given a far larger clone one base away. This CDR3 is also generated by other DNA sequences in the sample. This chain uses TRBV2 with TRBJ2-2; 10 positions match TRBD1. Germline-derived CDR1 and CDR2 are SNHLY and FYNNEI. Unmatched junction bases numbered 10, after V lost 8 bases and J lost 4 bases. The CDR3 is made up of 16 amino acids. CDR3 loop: CASSGTGVGLTGELFF. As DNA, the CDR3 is TGTGCCAGCTCCGGGACAGGGGTCGGGCTCACCGGGGAGCTGTTTTTT.

CDR3 sequence (DNA): TGTGCCAGTAGTATACCCTGGACAGGATCAGGTGAGCAGTTCTTC. This sequence encodes CASSIPWTGSGEQFF. The gene calls are TRBV19 and TRBJ2-1, with 7 bases fitting TRBD1. In germline, CDR1 is LNHDA, CDR2 SQIVND (reference sequence). Trimming took 2 bases from V and 9 from J; bases not matched to a gene: 10. CDR3 length: 15 residues.

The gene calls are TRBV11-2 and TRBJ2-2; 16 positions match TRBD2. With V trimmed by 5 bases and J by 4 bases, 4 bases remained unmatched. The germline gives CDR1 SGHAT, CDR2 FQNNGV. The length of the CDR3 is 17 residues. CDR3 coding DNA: TGTGCCAGCAGCCAGGGACTAGCGGGAGGGATCACCGGGGAGCTGTTTTTT. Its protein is CASSQGLAGGITGELFF.

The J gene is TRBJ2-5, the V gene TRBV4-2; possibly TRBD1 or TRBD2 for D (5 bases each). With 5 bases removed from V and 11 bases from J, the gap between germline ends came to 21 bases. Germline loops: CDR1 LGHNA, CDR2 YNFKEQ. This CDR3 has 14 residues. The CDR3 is CASSAGRRVGEQYF. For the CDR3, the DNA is TGTGCCAGCAGCGCTGGAAGGCGGGTGGGGGAGCAGTACTTC.

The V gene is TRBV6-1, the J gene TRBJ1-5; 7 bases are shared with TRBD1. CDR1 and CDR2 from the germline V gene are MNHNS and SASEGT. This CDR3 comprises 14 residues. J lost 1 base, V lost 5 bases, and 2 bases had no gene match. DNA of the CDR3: TGTGCCAGCAGTAGCAGGGGGAGCAATCAGCCCCAGCATTTT. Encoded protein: CASSSRGSNQPQHF.

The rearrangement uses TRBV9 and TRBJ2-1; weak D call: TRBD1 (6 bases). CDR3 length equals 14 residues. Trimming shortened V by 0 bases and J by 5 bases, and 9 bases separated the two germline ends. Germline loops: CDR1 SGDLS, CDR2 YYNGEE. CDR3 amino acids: CASSVGQGNNEQFF. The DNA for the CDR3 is TGTGCCAGCAGCGTAGGTCAGGGGAACAATGAGCAGTTCTTC.

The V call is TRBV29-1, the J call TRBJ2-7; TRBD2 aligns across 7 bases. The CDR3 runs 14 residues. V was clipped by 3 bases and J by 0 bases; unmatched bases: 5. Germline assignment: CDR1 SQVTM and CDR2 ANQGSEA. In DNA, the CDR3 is TGCAGCGTTGATGGGGGGGTAAGCTCCTACGAGCAGTACTTC. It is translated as CSVDGGVSSYEQYF.

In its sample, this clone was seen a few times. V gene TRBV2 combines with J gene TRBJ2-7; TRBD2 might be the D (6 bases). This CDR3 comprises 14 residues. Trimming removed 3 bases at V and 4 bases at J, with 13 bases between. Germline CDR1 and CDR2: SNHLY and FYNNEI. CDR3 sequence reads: CASSDEQGGYEQYF. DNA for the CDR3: TGTGCCAGCAGTGACGAGCAGGGAGGATACGAGCAGTACTTC.

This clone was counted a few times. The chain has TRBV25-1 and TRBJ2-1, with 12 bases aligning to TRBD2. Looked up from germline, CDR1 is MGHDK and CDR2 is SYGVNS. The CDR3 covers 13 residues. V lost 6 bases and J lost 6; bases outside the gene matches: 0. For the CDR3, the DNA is TGTGCCAGCAGACTAGCGGGGGGCAATGAGCAGTTCTTC. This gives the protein CASRLAGGNEQFF.

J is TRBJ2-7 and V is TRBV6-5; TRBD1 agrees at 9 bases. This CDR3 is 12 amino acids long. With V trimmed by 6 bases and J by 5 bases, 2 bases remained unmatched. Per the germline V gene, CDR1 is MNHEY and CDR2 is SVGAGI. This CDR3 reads CASRGTGNEQYF. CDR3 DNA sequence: TGTGCCAGCAGAGGGACAGGGAACGAGCAGTACTTC.

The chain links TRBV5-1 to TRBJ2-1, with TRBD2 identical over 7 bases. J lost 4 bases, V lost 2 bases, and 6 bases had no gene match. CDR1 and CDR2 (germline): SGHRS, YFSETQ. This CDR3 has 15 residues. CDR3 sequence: CASSFNLGGYNEQFF. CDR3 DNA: TGCGCCAGCAGCTTCAATTTGGGAGGGTACAATGAGCAGTTCTTC.

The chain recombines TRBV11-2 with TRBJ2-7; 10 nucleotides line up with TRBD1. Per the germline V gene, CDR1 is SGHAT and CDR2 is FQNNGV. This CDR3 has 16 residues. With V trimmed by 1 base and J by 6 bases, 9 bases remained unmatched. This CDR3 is CASSLAAGTGDIEQYF. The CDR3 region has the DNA TGTGCCAGCAGCTTAGCCGCCGGGACAGGGGATATCGAGCAGTACTTC. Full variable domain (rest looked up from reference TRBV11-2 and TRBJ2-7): EAGVAQSPRYKIIEKRQSVAFWCNPISGHATLYWYQQILGQGPKLLIQFQNNGVVDDSQLPKDRFSAERLKGVDSTLKIQPAKLEDSAVYLCASSLAAGTGDIEQYFGPGTRLTVT.

In DNA form, the CDR3 reads TGTGCCAGCAGTTTATCTAACAGGGGCGGACAGCCCCAGCATTTT. Its translation is CASSLSNRGGQPQHF. The chain recombines TRBV28 with TRBJ1-5; TRBD1 matches at 7 bases. CDR1 and CDR2 from the germline V gene are MDHEN and SYDVKM. CDR3 length: 15 residues. After removal of 1 base from V and 7 bases from J, the junction contained 7 bases not matched to a gene.